This is a list of T cell receptor beta chains from one sample in a study of blood T cell repertoires in COVID-19. Assay: immunoSEQ multiplex PCR; the TCRdb copy retains only in-frame clones and omits some. In the table there are approximately 270,000 clones, about 80% of which are singletons. The source material was peripheral blood. The receptors were sampled from a person aged 70 to 85 with COVID-19, enrolled during active disease. CDR3s include the opening cysteine and the closing phenylalanine or tryptophan. Fields, in order: clone size, J gene, V gene, D gene, CDR3 DNA, CDR3 protein. D genes are given only for firm matches. Part of the rows lack a size; the others show once, few, many or a class for expanded clones.

- | TRBJ2-7 | TRBV28 | TRBD1 | TGTGCCAGCAGTTTATTACCGATGACAGGGTCGAACGAGCAGTACTTC | CASSLLPMTGSNEQYF
- | TRBJ2-3 | TRBV6-5 | - | TGTGCCGGGGAACAGGATCACACAGATACGCAGTATTTT | CAGEQDHTDTQYF
- | TRBJ1-6 | TRBV9 | - | TGTGCCAGCAGCGCCGGACAGCCCAATTCACCCCTCCACTTT | CASSAGQPNSPLHF
few | TRBJ2-7 | TRBV12-3/TRBV12-4 | TRBD1 | TGTGCCAGCAGAGGGACAGCGTGGTCCGAGCAGTACTTC | CASRGTAWSEQYF
- | TRBJ1-4 | TRBV6-5 | - | TGTGCCAGCAGTAAGAATCCTCCCTTAGATGAAAAACTGTTTTTT | CASSKNPPLDEKLFF
- | TRBJ2-3 | TRBV2 | - | TGTGCCAGCAGGGGAGTAGCGGACTGGACTAGCACAGATACGCAGTATTTT | CASRGVADWTSTDTQYF
- | TRBJ1-5 | TRBV15 | - | TGTGCCACCAGCACCAGAAGACAGACTGTTCAGCATTTT | CATSTRRQTVQHF
- | TRBJ1-3 | TRBV7-2 | TRBD1 | TGTGCCAGCAGCTTAGCACAGGGGCCGGGAAACACCATATATTTT | CASSLAQGPGNTIYF
- | TRBJ1-5 | TRBV5-5 | - | TGTGCCAGCAGCTTCGGCCGAAGGGGTCAGCCCCAGCATTTT | CASSFGRRGQPQHF
few | TRBJ2-5 | TRBV5-4 | TRBD1 | TGTGCCAGCAGCTTGGGTGCGGGCAGGGGGCGAGAGACCCAGTACTTC | CASSLGAGRGRETQYF
- | TRBJ1-4 | TRBV19 | - | TGTGCCAGTAGTCATTGGGGACATAGAGAAAAACTGTTTTTT | CASSHWGHREKLFF
- | TRBJ2-1 | TRBV1 | - | TGCACCAGCAGCCAAGAGGTTCAGCCACACGGAGACAATGAGCAGTTCTTC | CTSSQEVQPHGDNEQFF
few | TRBJ1-1 | TRBV7-8 | TRBD1 | TGTGCCAGCAGCATATCCGGGACAGGGATTACTGAAGCTTTCTTT | CASSISGTGITEAFF
- | TRBJ2-3 | TRBV11-3 | TRBD2 | TGTGCCAGCAGCTTAGGGGGTAGCGGGGCGAGGGATACGCAGTATTTT | CASSLGGSGARDTQYF
- | TRBJ1-4 | TRBV10-3 | - | TGTGCCATCAGTAACCACCAGGGGAATGAAAAACTGTTTTTT | CAISNHQGNEKLFF
- | TRBJ1-1 | TRBV5-1 | TRBD1 | TGCGCCAGCAATGCGGGGGACAGGGCTTCGGCAGCTTTCTTT | CASNAGDRASAAFF
- | TRBJ2-7 | TRBV5-1 | - | TGCGCCAGCAGCTCGGCCCCCGGAGCCTACGAGCAGTACTTC | CASSSAPGAYEQYF
- | TRBJ1-3 | TRBV30 | - | TGTGCCTTGAAAGCCGGGAATTTGCTCTCTGGAAACACCATATATTTT | CALKAGNLLSGNTIYF
once | TRBJ1-2 | TRBV28 | TRBD1 | TGTGCCAGCAGTACCTTGACAGGGGGCTATGGCTACACCTTC | CASSTLTGGYGYTF
- | TRBJ1-2 | TRBV2 | - | TGTGCCAGCAGAGGACAGAACTATGGCTACACCTTC | CASRGQNYGYTF
- | TRBJ2-1 | TRBV27 | TRBD2 | TGTGCCACTCTACCCACTAGCGGGAACTACAATGAGCAGTTCTTC | CATLPTSGNYNEQFF
- | TRBJ1-5 | TRBV12-3/TRBV12-4 | - | TGTGCCAGCAGGCCCGAGGGTCCTCAGCCCCAGCATTTT | CASRPEGPQPQHF
- | TRBJ2-7 | TRBV7-2 | - | TGTGCCAGCAGCTTAAAAATTGGACACCACTACGAGCAGTACTTC | CASSLKIGHHYEQYF
once | TRBJ1-5 | TRBV12-3/TRBV12-4 | TRBD1 | TGTGCCAGCAGTTTCTCGGGACAGGGCTTCCATTTT | CASSFSGQGFHF
- | TRBJ1-1 | TRBV4-3 | - | TGCGCCAGCAGCCTGCAGGGAAACACTGAAGCTTTCTTT | CASSLQGNTEAFF
few | TRBJ1-5 | TRBV12-3/TRBV12-4 | - | TGTGCCAGTCAGGGATATAGCAATCAGCCCCAGCATTTT | CASQGYSNQPQHF
- | TRBJ2-1 | TRBV6-2/TRBV6-3 | - | TGTGCCAGCAGTTACCCCCTGATAGCGGCCATAGGGGACAATGAGCAGTTCTTC | CASSYPLIAAIGDNEQFF
- | TRBJ1-4 | TRBV19 | TRBD1 | TGTGCCAGTAGCCACGGGACAGCGGATGAAAAACTGTTTTTT | CASSHGTADEKLFF
- | TRBJ2-6 | TRBV29-1 | - | TGCAGCGTTACGAGCTCTGGGGCCAACGTCCTGACTTTC | CSVTSSGANVLTF
- | TRBJ2-3 | TRBV15 | TRBD2 | TGTGCCACCAGCAGACTTTCTCTCCGTAGCGGGAGCACAGATACGCAGTATTTT | CATSRLSLRSGSTDTQYF
few | TRBJ2-7 | TRBV6-6 | - | TGTGCCAGCATGGCGACATACGAGCAGTACTTC | CASMATYEQYF
- | TRBJ1-1 | TRBV5-1 | - | TGCGCCAGCAGCGAGGCCACGAACACTGAAGCTTTCTTT | CASSEATNTEAFF
- | TRBJ2-7 | TRBV6-4 | - | TGTGCCAGCAGCCGGGAGCCAGGGGGCTCCTACGAGCAGTACTTC | CASSREPGGSYEQYF
- | TRBJ2-7 | TRBV5-1 | TRBD2 | TGCGCCAGCAGCTGGGGGATGGGACTAGCGGGAGATGAGCAGTACTTC | CASSWGMGLAGDEQYF
- | TRBJ2-3 | TRBV4-1 | TRBD2 | TGCGCCAGCAGCCAATATTGGAGCGGGGGGGCCCCAGATACGCAGTATTTT | CASSQYWSGGAPDTQYF
- | TRBJ2-1 | TRBV5-1 | TRBD2 | TGCGCCAGCAGCAGGACTAGCGGGAGTTATGAGCAGTTCTTC | CASSRTSGSYEQFF
- | TRBJ2-2 | TRBV11-2 | - | TGTGCCAGCACCACCCTAGCAACAACCGGGGAGCTGTTTTTT | CASTTLATTGELFF
- | TRBJ1-3 | TRBV6-5 | TRBD1 | TGTGCCAGCAGGGACCGACAGGGCGCTGCAAACACCATATATTTT | CASRDRQGAANTIYF
few | TRBJ1-5 | TRBV3-1/TRBV3-2 | - | TGTGCCAGCAGCCAAGATAACAATCAGCCCCAGCATTTT | CASSQDNNQPQHF
- | TRBJ1-4 | TRBV25-1 | TRBD1 | TGTGCCAGCACAAGTAGTCCCGGGACAGGGAATGAAAAACTGTTTTTT | CASTSSPGTGNEKLFF
few | TRBJ2-1 | TRBV28 | TRBD1 | TGTGCCAGCAGTTCAGGTAGACAGGGCGCCGGGAATGAGCAGTTCTTC | CASSSGRQGAGNEQFF
- | TRBJ2-7 | TRBV12-3/TRBV12-4 | - | TGTGCCCCCCGCCCCCCCTCACTCTACGAGCAGTACTTC | CAPRPPSLYEQYF
- | TRBJ2-3 | TRBV10-3 | TRBD1 | TGTGCCATCAATCGCCCCCCCGGGACAGGGGGCATAGATACGCAGTATTTT | CAINRPPGTGGIDTQYF
- | TRBJ2-1 | TRBV28 | - | TGTGCCAGCAGTTCACCGATTGACTCCGATTTTGAGCAGTTCTTC | CASSSPIDSDFEQFF